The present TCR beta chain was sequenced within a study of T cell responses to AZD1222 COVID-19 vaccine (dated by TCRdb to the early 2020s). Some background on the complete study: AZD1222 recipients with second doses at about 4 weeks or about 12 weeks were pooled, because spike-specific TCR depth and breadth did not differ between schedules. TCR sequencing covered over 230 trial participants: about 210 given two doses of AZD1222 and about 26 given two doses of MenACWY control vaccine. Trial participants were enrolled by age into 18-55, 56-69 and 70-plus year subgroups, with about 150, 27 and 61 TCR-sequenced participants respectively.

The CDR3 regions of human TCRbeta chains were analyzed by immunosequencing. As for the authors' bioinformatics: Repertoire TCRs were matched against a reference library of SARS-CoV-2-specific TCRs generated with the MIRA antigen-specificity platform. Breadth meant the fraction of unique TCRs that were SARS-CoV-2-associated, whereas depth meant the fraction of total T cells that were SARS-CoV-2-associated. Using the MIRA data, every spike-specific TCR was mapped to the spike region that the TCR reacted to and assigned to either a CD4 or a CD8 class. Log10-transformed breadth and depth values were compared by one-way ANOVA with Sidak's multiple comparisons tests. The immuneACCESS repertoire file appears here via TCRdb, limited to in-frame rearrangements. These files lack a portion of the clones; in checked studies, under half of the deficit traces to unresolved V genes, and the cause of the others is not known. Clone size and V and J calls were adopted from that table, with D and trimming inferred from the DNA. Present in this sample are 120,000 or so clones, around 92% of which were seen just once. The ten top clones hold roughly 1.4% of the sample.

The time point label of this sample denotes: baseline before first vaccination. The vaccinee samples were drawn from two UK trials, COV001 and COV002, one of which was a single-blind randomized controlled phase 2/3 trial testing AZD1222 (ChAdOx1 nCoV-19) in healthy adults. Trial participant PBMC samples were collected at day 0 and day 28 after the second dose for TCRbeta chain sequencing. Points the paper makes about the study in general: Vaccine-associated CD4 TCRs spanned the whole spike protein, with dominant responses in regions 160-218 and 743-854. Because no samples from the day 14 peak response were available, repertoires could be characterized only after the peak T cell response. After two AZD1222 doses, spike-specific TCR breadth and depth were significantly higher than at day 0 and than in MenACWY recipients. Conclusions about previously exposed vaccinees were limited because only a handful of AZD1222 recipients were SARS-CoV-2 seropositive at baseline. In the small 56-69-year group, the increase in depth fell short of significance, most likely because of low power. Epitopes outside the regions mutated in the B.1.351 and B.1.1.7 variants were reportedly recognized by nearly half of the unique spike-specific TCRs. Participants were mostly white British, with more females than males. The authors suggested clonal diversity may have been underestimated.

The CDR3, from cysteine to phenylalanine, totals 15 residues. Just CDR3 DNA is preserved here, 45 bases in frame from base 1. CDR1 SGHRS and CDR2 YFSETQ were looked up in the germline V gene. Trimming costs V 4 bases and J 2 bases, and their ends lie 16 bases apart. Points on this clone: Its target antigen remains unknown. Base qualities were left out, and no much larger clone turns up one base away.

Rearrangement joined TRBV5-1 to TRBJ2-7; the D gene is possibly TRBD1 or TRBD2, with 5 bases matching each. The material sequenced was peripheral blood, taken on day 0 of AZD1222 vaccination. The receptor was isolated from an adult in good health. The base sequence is TGCGCCAGCAGCAGCACCGGGACGGGTACCTACGAGCAGTACTTC. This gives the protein CASSSTGTGTYEQYF.